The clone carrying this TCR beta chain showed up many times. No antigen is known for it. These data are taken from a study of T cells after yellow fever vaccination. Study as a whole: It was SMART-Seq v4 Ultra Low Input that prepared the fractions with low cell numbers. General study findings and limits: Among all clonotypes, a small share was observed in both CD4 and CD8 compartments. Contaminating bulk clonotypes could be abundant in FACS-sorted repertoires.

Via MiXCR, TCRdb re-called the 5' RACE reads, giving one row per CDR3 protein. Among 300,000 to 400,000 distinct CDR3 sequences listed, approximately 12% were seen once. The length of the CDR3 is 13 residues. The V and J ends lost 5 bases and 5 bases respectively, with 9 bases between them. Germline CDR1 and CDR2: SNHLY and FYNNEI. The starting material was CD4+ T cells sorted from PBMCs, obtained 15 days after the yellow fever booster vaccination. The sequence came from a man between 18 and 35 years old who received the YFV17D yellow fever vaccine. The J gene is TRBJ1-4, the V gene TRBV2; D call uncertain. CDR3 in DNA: TGTGCCAGCAGTCGGGATTTGAATGAAAAACTGTTTTTT. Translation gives CASSRDLNEKLFF.